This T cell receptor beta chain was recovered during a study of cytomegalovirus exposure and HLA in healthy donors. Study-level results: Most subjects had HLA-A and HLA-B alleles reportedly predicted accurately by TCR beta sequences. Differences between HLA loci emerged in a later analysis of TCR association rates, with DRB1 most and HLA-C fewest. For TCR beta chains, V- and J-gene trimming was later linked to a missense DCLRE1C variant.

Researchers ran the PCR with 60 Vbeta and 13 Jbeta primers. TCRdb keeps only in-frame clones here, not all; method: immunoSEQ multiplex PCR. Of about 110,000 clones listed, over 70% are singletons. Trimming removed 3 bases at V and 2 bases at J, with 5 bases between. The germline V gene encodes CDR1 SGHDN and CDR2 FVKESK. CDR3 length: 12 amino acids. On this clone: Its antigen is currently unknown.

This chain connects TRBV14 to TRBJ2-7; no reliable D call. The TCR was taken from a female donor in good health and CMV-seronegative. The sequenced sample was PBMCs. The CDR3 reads CASSQSAYEQYF. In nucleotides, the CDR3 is TGTGCCAGCAGCCAGTCAGCCTACGAGCAGTACTTC.